This T cell receptor (beta chain) was sequenced in a study of PD-1 blockade in classical Hodgkin lymphoma. Study findings and constraints: Exclusion covered patients beginning nivolumab under 1 year post-ASCT. Before treatment, complete responders showed about the same diversity as newly diagnosed patients.

This table comes from immunoSEQ multiplex PCR, and its TCRdb copy is limited to in-frame clones, with some not included. The data show approximately 60,000 clones, over 85% seen once. V was clipped by 6 bases and J by 2 bases; unmatched bases: 9. The CDR3 is made up of 15 amino acids. Germline values: CDR1 SGHNT, CDR2 YYREEE (reference sequence). As for this clone: Its antigen is unknown.

All patients experienced relapse after autologous stem cell transplantation, and brentuximab vedotin exposure was variable. This specimen consisted of peripheral blood mononuclear cells (PBMCs), obtained at baseline. This chain joins TRBV5-4 and TRBJ2-5; 8 bases fit TRBD2. This TCR was sampled from a human donor with classical Hodgkin lymphoma. CDR3 sequence: CASTAGAGVQETQYF. The CDR3 coding sequence is TGTGCCAGCACCGCAGGAGCGGGAGTTCAAGAGACCCAGTACTTC.